These T cell receptor beta chains were read from a single sample in a study of Ad26.COV2.S vaccination and SARS-CoV-2 variants. Using immunoSEQ multiplex PCR, the repertoire was profiled, and TCRdb retains in-frame clones only, with some absent. The sample carries hundreds of thousands of clones, about 90% recorded once. This sample comprised peripheral blood, obtained in a trial of Ad26.COV2.S vaccine versus placebo. Receptors originate from a person between 18 and 60 years old who received the Ad26.COV2.S COVID-19 vaccine or a placebo. Each CDR3 is given with its conserved first and last residue. D genes are given only for firm matches. Clone sizes are given selectively: once, few, many, or a class where the clone is expanded.

size | J | V | D | DNA | CDR3
. | TRBJ2-7 | TRBV20-1 | . | TGCAGTGCTAGTCCTATTGGACTTCAGGGCCAATATGAGCAGTACTTC | CSASPIGLQGQYEQYF
. | TRBJ1-6 | TRBV9 | . | TGTGCCAGCAGCGTAGGTGACAGATATAATTCACCCCTCCACTTT | CASSVGDRYNSPLHF
few | TRBJ2-7 | TRBV6-5 | . | TGTGCCAGCAGTCCTTGGACCGAGCAGTACTTC | CASSPWTEQYF
few | TRBJ2-7 | TRBV5-1 | TRBD2 | TGCGCCAGCAGCTTGGAAGTGGCTAGCGGGAGCTACGAGCAGTACTTC | CASSLEVASGSYEQYF
. | TRBJ2-3 | TRBV9 | TRBD2 | TGTGCCAGCAATAGCGGGGTGATCACAGATACGCAGTATTTT | CASNSGVITDTQYF
. | TRBJ2-7 | TRBV6-6 | TRBD1 | TGTGCCAGCAGTTACCCATCAGAGACAGGGGCGCTCGAGCAGTACTTC | CASSYPSETGALEQYF
. | TRBJ2-7 | TRBV19 | . | TGTGCCAGTAGTAAAAGGGCCCCCTCGACCGCCTACGAGCAGTACTTC | CASSKRAPSTAYEQYF
once | TRBJ2-2 | TRBV30 | . | TGTGCCTGGAGTGTCCCAAGAGGCGCGAACACCGGGGAGCTGTTTTTT | CAWSVPRGANTGELFF
. | TRBJ2-2 | TRBV27 | . | TGTGCCAGCAGTTTAGGCGGGACACTGAACACCGGGGAGCTGTTTTTT | CASSLGGTLNTGELFF
. | TRBJ2-3 | TRBV2 | . | TGTGCCAGCAGGGAAGGGCTGGCAGTGGGGGGAGATACGCAGTATTTT | CASREGLAVGGDTQYF
. | TRBJ2-5 | TRBV30 | . | TGTGCCTGGAGTGATATGGGCGAGACCCAGTACTTC | CAWSDMGETQYF
few | TRBJ1-1 | TRBV3-1/TRBV3-2 | . | TGTGCCAGCAGCCAAGACGGGCCCGGGAAAGCTTTCTTT | CASSQDGPGKAFF
. | TRBJ2-3 | TRBV4-3 | . | TGCGCCAGCAGCCTGGGGGGAGGCGCGACAGATACGCAGTATTTT | CASSLGGGATDTQYF
. | TRBJ2-7 | TRBV3-1/TRBV3-2 | TRBD2 | TGTGCCAGCAGCCGGACTAGCGGACACTACGAGCAGTACTTC | CASSRTSGHYEQYF
. | TRBJ1-2 | TRBV5-1 | TRBD1 | TGCGCCAGCAGCTCCGGACAGGGTTATGGCTACACCTTC | CASSSGQGYGYTF
few | TRBJ2-7 | TRBV19 | . | TGTGCCAGTAGTCCCCGTGGGGGGTCCATCGAGCAGTACTTC | CASSPRGGSIEQYF
. | TRBJ1-1 | TRBV7-8 | . | TGTGCCAGCAGCTTTTTTGGGGTCCTGAACACTGAAGCTTTCTTT | CASSFFGVLNTEAFF
. | TRBJ1-2 | TRBV7-9 | TRBD1 | TGTGCCAGCACACAGGGGGATGGCTATGGCTACACCTTC | CASTQGDGYGYTF
. | TRBJ2-1 | TRBV6-2/TRBV6-3 | . | TGTGCCAGCAGTAATGACAAGCAGTTCTTC | CASSNDKQFF
. | TRBJ2-1 | TRBV6-5 | TRBD1 | TGTGCCAGCAGGATGGACAGGGCCTACAATGAGCAGTTCTTC | CASRMDRAYNEQFF
. | TRBJ2-7 | TRBV6-5 | . | TGTGCCAGCCAAGACAGAAGCTCCTACGAGCAGTACTTC | CASQDRSSYEQYF
. | TRBJ2-3 | TRBV5-1 | TRBD2 | TGCGCCAGCGCCCCGACTAGCGGGAGGGCCAATACGCAGTATTTT | CASAPTSGRANTQYF
once | TRBJ2-3 | TRBV7-2 | . | TGTGCCAGCAGCTTAGGAGGGGCGGATACGCAGTATTTT | CASSLGGADTQYF
. | TRBJ1-4 | TRBV2 | TRBD1 | TGTGCCAGCAGTGACCCGACAGGGACTAATGAAAAACTGTTTTTT | CASSDPTGTNEKLFF
. | TRBJ1-5 | TRBV19 | . | TGTGCCAGTAGTATAGATTGGCGTGGGGAACAGAAGTCTTTTAGCAATCAGCCCCAGCATTTT | CASSIDWRGEQKSFSNQPQHF
few | TRBJ1-2 | TRBV1 | . | TGCACCAGCAGCCAAGGGAAGGGAGGCTACACCTTC | CTSSQGKGGYTF
. | TRBJ2-3 | TRBV15 | TRBD2 | TGTGCCACCAGAGGACTAGCGGGGTACACAGATACGCAGTATTTT | CATRGLAGYTDTQYF